This T cell receptor (beta chain) was retrieved from a study of blood T cells in healthy people across ages. In its sample, this clonotype was seen a few times. Its cognate antigen is unknown. Using a J-beta primer mix together with a sample-barcoded 5' primer, a second PCR was run for roughly 7 to 12 cycles. In TCRdb, the 5' RACE reads were re-called with MiXCR into one record per CDR3 protein. Found here are more than 500,000 distinct CDR3 sequences, roughly a quarter of them singletons; the top ten hold 3% to 4%. V was cut by 0 bases and J by 5 bases, with 11 bases left in between. The CDR3 is made up of 15 amino acids. Per the germline V gene, CDR1 is KGHSH and CDR2 is LQKENI. Study-level findings and limits: Diversity was higher, and naive CD4+ cells more numerous, in long-lived donors than in aged donors. There was a strong correlation between TCR beta diversity and naive T cell percentage. Estimates drawn from one million T cells were deemed to understate diversity.

The same sample was also studied in work on T cells of mothers and their children.

Sequencing was done on a sample of blood. The receptor was derived from a boy aged 2 to 10 in good health. V is TRBV18 and J is TRBJ2-4, with D hard to call. CDR3 sequence reads: CASSPPGGRENIQYF. For the CDR3, the DNA is TGTGCCAGCTCACCACCGGGTGGTAGGGAAAACATTCAGTACTTC.